Listed here is a single T cell receptor (beta chain). This CDR3 comprises 14 residues. Germline V gene lookup returns CDR1 SGHRS and CDR2 YFSETQ. V was clipped by 2 bases and J by 2 bases, with 11 bases between them. These data belong to a study of blood T cell repertoires in COVID-19. In the original analysis: Amplification of reference gene primers provided the estimated nucleated cell counts. Some clones are missing from TCRdb's copy, which holds only in-frame ones; the method was immunoSEQ multiplex PCR. The V and J calls and clone size are taken from that table; D and trimming were inferred from the DNA. The profile shows 200,000 to 300,000 clones, roughly 81% of them singletons.

Sample: peripheral blood. The chain recombines TRBV5-1 with TRBJ2-7; possible D gene TRBD1, 5 bases. This TCR was recovered from an elderly woman with COVID-19, enrolled during active disease. The CDR3 nucleotides are TGCGCCAGCAGCTTATCAGGGTTGCCCTACGAGCAGTACTTC. Its protein is CASSLSGLPYEQYF.